The 15 T cell receptor beta chains presented below share a single source sample, sequenced in a study of early T cells in non-severe SARS-CoV-2 infection. One entry per CDR3 protein, called by TCRdb with MiXCR from the 5' RACE reads. The sample includes 30,000 to 40,000 distinct CDR3 sequences, approximately 7.1% seen only once; the top ten take more than 10%. This material consisted of whole blood, taken at baseline. These receptors originate from an adult who was a healthcare worker with PCR-confirmed SARS-CoV-2 infection or an uninfected control (not recorded which).

Worth noting for this clonotype: A much larger clone differs from this one at a single base, so this may be a read error. CDR3 sequence (DNA): TGCGCCAGCAGCTTGGTGGGACTAGCGGGAGATGGGACGACAGATACGCAGTATTTT. This gives the protein CASSLVGLAGDGTTDTQYF. The chain employs TRBV5-1 and TRBJ2-3; 14 bases align to TRBD2. Losses at the gene ends were 0 bases for V and 3 bases for J; bases not matched to a gene: 9. The CDR3 covers 19 residues. CDR1 SGHRS and CDR2 YFSETQ come from the germline V gene.

This chain joins TRBV30 and TRBJ2-1; the D gene could be TRBD1 or TRBD2 (5 bases each). Trimming shortened V by 5 bases and J by 0 bases, and 8 bases separated the two germline ends. There are 13 residues in the CDR3. The germline V gene encodes CDR1 GTSNPN and CDR2 SVGIG (reference sequence). The CDR3 protein is CAWDGTSYNEQFF. CDR3 nucleotides: TGTGCCTGGGACGGGACCTCCTACAATGAGCAGTTCTTC.

The gene calls are TRBV7-3 and TRBJ2-1; no clear D. Trimming took off 5 bases at V and 6 bases at J, with 8 bases between the two ends. The germline gives CDR1 SGHTA, CDR2 FQGTGA. The CDR3 covers 12 residues. The CDR3 reads CASSLSGNEQFF. The CDR3 nucleotides read TGTGCCAGCAGCCTGAGTGGCAATGAGCAGTTCTTC.

This clonotype was seen only a few times. The CDR3 sequence: CASRALTSGYNEQFF. The CDR3 DNA is TGTGCCAGCAGGGCGCTGACTAGCGGGTACAATGAGCAGTTCTTC. V and J are TRBV12-3 or TRBV12-4 and TRBJ2-1, with 10 bases fitting TRBD2. The CDR3 consists of 15 residues. V gave up 6 bases and J gave up 4 bases; unmatched junction bases: 6.

With regard to this clonotype: A clone one base away is much larger, so this may be a read error. The gene calls are TRBV7-9 and TRBJ2-3, with unresolved D. Germline V lookup: CDR1 SEHNR, CDR2 FQNEAQ (reference sequence). The CDR3 sequence is 8 residues long. CDR3: CACSFEYF. For the CDR3, the DNA is TGTGCCTGCAGCTTCGAGTATTTT.

The J gene is TRBJ2-1, the V gene TRBV28, with 14 bases lining up with TRBD2. Germline V gene data show CDR1 as MDHEN and CDR2 as SYDVKM. V lost 1 base and J lost 7; bases outside the gene matches: 12. The CDR3 consists of 19 residues. CDR3 DNA sequence: TGTGCCAGCAGTTTATTGTCCGGGACTAGCGGGAGTCACCTGAATGAGCAGTTCTTC. Protein product: CASSLLSGTSGSHLNEQFF.

In its sample, this clonotype was seen many times. This chain connects TRBV6-2 or TRBV6-3 to TRBJ2-1; the D gene is possibly TRBD2 (6 bases). Trimming cost V 3 bases and J 8 bases, with 23 bases left between them. Germline CDR1 reads MNHEY; CDR2 reads SVGEGT. The CDR3 runs 17 residues. CDR3 in amino acids: CASSYLFAGSPSHEQFF. Written as DNA, the CDR3 is TGTGCCAGCAGTTATCTATTTGCGGGGTCCCCTTCGCATGAGCAGTTCTTC.

This clonotype was recorded many times. V and J are TRBV20-1 and TRBJ1-5, with 7 bases aligning to TRBD1. The CDR3 consists of 15 residues. Germline-derived CDR1 and CDR2 are DFQATT and SNEGSKA (reference sequence). Trimming cost V 3 bases and J 1 base; bases outside gene matches: 6. CDR3 sequence: CSASGTGVSNQPQHF. The CDR3 region has the DNA TGCAGTGCTAGTGGTACAGGGGTAAGCAATCAGCCCCAGCATTTT.

This chain connects TRBV6-5 to TRBJ2-1; no definite D call. Trimming left V 4 bases short and J 7 bases short, with 11 bases between. The germline V gene encodes CDR1 MNHEY and CDR2 SVGAGI. This CDR3 has 13 residues. CDR3 loop: CASSFGLLNEQFF. DNA of the CDR3: TGTGCCAGCAGTTTCGGGCTTCTAAATGAGCAGTTCTTC.

This clonotype has only a few counts. V usage is TRBV21-1 and J usage is TRBJ2-7. TRBV21-1 has pseudogene status. This CDR3 spans 15 amino acids. CDR3 sequence reads: CASSKDNPANYEQYF. CDR3 DNA sequence: TGTGCCAGCAGCAAAGATAACCCAGCCAACTACGAGCAGTACTTC.

This chain uses TRBV5-1 with TRBJ2-1; 8 positions agree with TRBD2. Germline V CDR1 and CDR2: SGHRS, YFSETQ. The junction had 6 bases not matched to a gene; V was cut back by 4 bases and J by 0 bases. This CDR3 comprises 16 residues. CDR3: CASSERAGVSYNEQFF. In DNA, the CDR3 is TGCGCCAGCAGCGAACGAGCGGGAGTCTCCTACAATGAGCAGTTCTTC. Together with reference TRBV5-1 and TRBJ2-1, the CDR3 gives the full variable domain: KAGVTQTPRYLIKTRGQQVTLSCSPISGHRSVSWYQQTPGQGLQFLFEYFSETQRNKGNFPGRFSGRQFSNSRSEMNVSTLELGDSALYLCASSERAGVSYNEQFFGPGTRLTVL.

CDR3 sequence reads: CASKDGVRQYF. In DNA, the CDR3 is TGTGCCAGCAAGGACGGGGTTCGGCAGTACTTC. V usage is TRBV28 and J usage is TRBJ2-7, with D tentatively TRBD2 (5 bases). V lost 7 bases and J 9 bases, leaving 13 bases between the germline ends. This CDR3 is 11 amino acids long. Germline V CDR1 and CDR2: MDHEN, SYDVKM.

This clonotype was counted only a few times. The chain uses TRBV10-2 and TRBJ1-1, with D possibly matching TRBD1 (6 bases). Between the trimmed V and J ends, which lost 3 bases and 7 bases, there was a span of 18 bases. Germline lookup yields CDR1 WSHSY and CDR2 SAAADI. The length of the CDR3 is 15 residues. The CDR3 bases are TGCGCCAGCAGTGATAGACGGAGGGGGACGAATGAAGCTTTCTTT. Translated, it gives CASSDRRRGTNEAFF.

This clonotype was detected ten times or more. The chain uses TRBV7-8 and TRBJ1-2, with D hard to call. The V gene lost 5 bases and the J gene lost 4 bases, with 17 bases spanning the gap. This CDR3 region has 15 residues. From germline, CDR1 is SGHVS and CDR2 FQNEAQ. CDR3 protein: CASSERRTGLYGYTF. The CDR3 bases are TGTGCCAGCAGCGAACGTAGGACGGGCCTCTATGGCTACACCTTC.

Only a few counts were recorded for this clonotype. This sequence joins TRBV11-2 and TRBJ2-5; a possible D gene is TRBD1 (5 bases). Germline CDR1 and CDR2: SGHAT and FQNNGV. V lost 5 bases and J 4 bases, leaving 8 bases between the germline ends. CDR3 length: 12 residues. Here the CDR3 DNA reads TGTGCCAGCAGCCCAGGGTCAGAGACCCAGTACTTC. It translates to CASSPGSETQYF.